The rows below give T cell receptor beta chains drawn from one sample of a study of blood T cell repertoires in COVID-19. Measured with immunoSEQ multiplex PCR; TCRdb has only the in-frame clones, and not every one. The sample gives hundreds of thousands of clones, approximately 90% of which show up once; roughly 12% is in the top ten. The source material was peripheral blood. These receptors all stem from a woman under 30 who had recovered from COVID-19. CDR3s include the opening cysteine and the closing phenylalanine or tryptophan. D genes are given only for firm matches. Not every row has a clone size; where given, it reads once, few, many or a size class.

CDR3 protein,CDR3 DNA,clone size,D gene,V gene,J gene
CASSLLTGPNTGELFF,TGTGCCAGCAGCTTATTGACAGGGCCTAACACCGGGGAGCTGTTTTTT,NA,TRBD1,TRBV7-9,TRBJ2-2
CSVDAGPYGYTF,TGCAGCGTTGACGCAGGTCCATATGGCTACACCTTC,once,NA,TRBV29-1,TRBJ1-2
CASSQDILAVYEQYF,TGTGCCAGCAGCCAAGACATACTAGCGGTGTACGAGCAGTACTTC,NA,TRBD2,TRBV4-2,TRBJ2-7
CASSKDNYEQYF,TGTGCCAGCAGCAAGGACAACTACGAGCAGTACTTC,few,NA,TRBV5-5,TRBJ2-7
CSVRASGSYEQYF,TGCAGCGTGCGGGCTAGCGGTTCCTACGAGCAGTACTTC,NA,TRBD2,TRBV29-1,TRBJ2-7
CASSGRQGVGTEAFF,TGTGCCAGTAGTGGTAGACAGGGGGTCGGCACTGAAGCTTTCTTT,NA,TRBD1,TRBV19,TRBJ1-1
CASSLQGRAPLHF,TGTGCCAGCAGCTTACAGGGGCGAGCACCCCTCCACTTT,NA,NA,TRBV7-2,TRBJ1-6
CASSSRDRGQDTEAFF,TGTGCCAGCAGCTCGCGGGACAGGGGGCAGGACACTGAAGCTTTCTTT,NA,TRBD1,TRBV7-9,TRBJ1-1
CASSPGPTNEKLFF,TGTGCCAGCAGCCCAGGGCCCACTAATGAAAAACTGTTTTTT,NA,NA,TRBV7-9,TRBJ1-4
CASSAEVSGRAPRRTYNEQFF,TGTGCCAGCAGCGCCGAAGTTAGCGGGAGGGCCCCACGGCGCACATACAATGAGCAGTTCTTC,NA,TRBD2,TRBV9,TRBJ2-1
CASSPPTSYEQYF,TGTGCCAGCAGCCCCCCGACTAGCTACGAGCAGTACTTC,NA,NA,TRBV13,TRBJ2-7
CASSLAMGGGPLRFF,TGTGCCAGCAGCTTAGCCATGGGGGGAGGGCCACTCAGGTTCTTC,NA,TRBD2,TRBV7-6,TRBJ2-1
CASSQRSQVYEQYF,TGTGCCAGCAGTCAAAGGTCGCAGGTCTACGAGCAGTACTTC,NA,NA,TRBV2,TRBJ2-7
CASSASTYYNEQFF,TGTGCCAGCAGCGCCTCGACTTATTACAATGAGCAGTTCTTC,once,NA,TRBV14,TRBJ2-1
CASSRLAGGSTDTQYF,TGTGCCAGCAGCCGTTTAGCGGGAGGGAGCACAGATACGCAGTATTTT,NA,TRBD2,TRBV4-2,TRBJ2-3
CASSSLRVGESGEQYF,TGTGCCAGCAGCTCACTCCGCGTTGGGGAGTCGGGCGAGCAGTACTTC,NA,NA,TRBV7-9,TRBJ2-7
CASTGGTISTDTQYF,TGTGCCAGCACCGGGGGGACTATCTCCACAGATACGCAGTATTTT,once,TRBD2,TRBV27,TRBJ2-3
CASSIGAGRDTEAFF,TGTGCCAGTAGTATCGGCGCAGGGAGGGACACTGAAGCTTTCTTT,NA,NA,TRBV19,TRBJ1-1
CASDAHSNTEAFF,TGTGCCAGCGATGCGCATTCCAACACTGAAGCTTTCTTT,NA,NA,TRBV11-2,TRBJ1-1
CASSFGQGENEQYF,TGTGCCAGCAGTTTTGGGCAGGGGGAGAACGAGCAGTACTTC,NA,TRBD1,TRBV27,TRBJ2-7
CASSMASGSYEQYF,TGTGCCAGTAGTATGGCCAGCGGGAGCTACGAGCAGTACTTC,NA,TRBD2,TRBV19,TRBJ2-7
CASSQDIEYGYTF,TGCGCCAGCAGCCAAGACATTGAGTATGGCTACACCTTC,NA,NA,TRBV4-1,TRBJ1-2
CSVVVWGGVDADTQYF,TGCAGCGTTGTAGTTTGGGGGGGAGTAGACGCAGATACGCAGTATTTT,NA,TRBD2,TRBV29-1,TRBJ2-3
CASSGSKGGNTEAFF,TGTGCCAGCAGCGGTTCAAAGGGAGGAAACACTGAAGCTTTCTTT,NA,NA,TRBV9,TRBJ1-1